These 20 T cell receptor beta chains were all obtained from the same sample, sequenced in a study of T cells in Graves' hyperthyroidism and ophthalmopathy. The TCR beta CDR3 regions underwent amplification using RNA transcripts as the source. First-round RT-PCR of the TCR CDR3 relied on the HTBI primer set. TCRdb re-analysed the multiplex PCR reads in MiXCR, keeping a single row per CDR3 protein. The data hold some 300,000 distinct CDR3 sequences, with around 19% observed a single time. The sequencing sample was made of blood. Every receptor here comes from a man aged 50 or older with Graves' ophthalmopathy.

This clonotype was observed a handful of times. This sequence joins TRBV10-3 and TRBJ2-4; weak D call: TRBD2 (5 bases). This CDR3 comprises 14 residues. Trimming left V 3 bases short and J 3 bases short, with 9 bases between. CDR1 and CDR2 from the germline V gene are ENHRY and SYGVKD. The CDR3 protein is CAISDEGIKNIQYF. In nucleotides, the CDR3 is TGTGCCATCAGTGACGAGGGTATCAAAAACATTCAGTACTTC.

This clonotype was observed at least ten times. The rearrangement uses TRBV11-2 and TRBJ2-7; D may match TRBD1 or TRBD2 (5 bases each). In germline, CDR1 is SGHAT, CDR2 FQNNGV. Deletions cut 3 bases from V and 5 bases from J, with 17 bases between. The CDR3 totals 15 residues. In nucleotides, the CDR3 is TGTGCCAGCAGCTTCGAGGGGCTGGTTGTGAACGAGCAGTACTTC. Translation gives CASSFEGLVVNEQYF. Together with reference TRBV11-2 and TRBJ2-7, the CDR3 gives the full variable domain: EAGVAQSPRYKIIEKRQSVAFWCNPISGHATLYWYQQILGQGPKLLIQFQNNGVVDDSQLPKDRFSAERLKGVDSTLKIQPAKLEDSAVYLCASSFEGLVVNEQYFGPGTRLTVT.

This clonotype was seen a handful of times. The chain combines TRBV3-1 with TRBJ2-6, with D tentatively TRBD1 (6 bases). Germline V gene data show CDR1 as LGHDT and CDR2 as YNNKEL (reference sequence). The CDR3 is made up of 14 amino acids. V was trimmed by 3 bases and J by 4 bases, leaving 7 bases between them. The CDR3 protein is CASSQTGGANVLTF. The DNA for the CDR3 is TGTGCCAGCAGCCAGACAGGAGGGGCCAACGTCCTGACTTTC. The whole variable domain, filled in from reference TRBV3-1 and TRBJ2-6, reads DTAVSQTPKYLVTQMGNDKSIKCEQNLGHDTMYWYKQDSKKFLKIMFSYNNKELIINETVPNRFSPKSPDKAHLNLHINSLELGDSAVYFCASSQTGGANVLTFGAGSRLTVL.

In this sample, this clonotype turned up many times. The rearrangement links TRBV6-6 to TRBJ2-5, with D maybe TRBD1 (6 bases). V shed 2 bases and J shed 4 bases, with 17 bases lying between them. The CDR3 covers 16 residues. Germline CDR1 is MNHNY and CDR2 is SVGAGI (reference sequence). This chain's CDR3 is CASSYGGAGKGETQYF. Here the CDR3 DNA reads TGTGCCAGCAGTTACGGGGGCGCAGGGAAGGGAGAGACCCAGTACTTC.

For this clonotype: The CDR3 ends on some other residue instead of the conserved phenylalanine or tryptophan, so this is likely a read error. The CDR3 region has the DNA TGTGCCAGCAGTTTGGGGGCCAAGGGACGGGAGCAGTACCTC. It yields the protein CASSLGAKGREQYL. J is TRBJ2-7 and V is TRBV27; possibly TRBD1 for D (6 bases). From germline, CDR1 is MNHEY and CDR2 SMNVEV (reference sequence). The CDR3 is made up of 14 amino acids. V lost 3 bases and J lost 7, with 16 bases in between.

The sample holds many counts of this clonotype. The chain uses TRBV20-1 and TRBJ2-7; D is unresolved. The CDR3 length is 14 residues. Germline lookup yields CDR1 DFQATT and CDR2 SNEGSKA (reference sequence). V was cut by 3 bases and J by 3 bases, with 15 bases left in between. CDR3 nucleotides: TGCAGTGCTAGTTATGGCCCAGAGAGCTACGAGCAGTACTTC. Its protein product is CSASYGPESYEQYF.

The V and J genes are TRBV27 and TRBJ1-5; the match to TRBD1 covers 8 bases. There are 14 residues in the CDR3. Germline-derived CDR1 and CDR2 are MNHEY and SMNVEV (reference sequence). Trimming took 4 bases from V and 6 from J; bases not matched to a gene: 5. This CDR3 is CASSWQGAGQPQHF. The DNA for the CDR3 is TGTGCCAGCAGTTGGCAGGGGGCGGGTCAGCCCCAGCATTTT.

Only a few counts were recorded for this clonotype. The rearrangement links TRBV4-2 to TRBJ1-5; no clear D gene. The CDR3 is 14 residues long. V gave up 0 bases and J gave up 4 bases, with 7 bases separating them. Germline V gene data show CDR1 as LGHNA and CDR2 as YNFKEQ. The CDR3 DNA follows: TGTGCCAGCAGCCAAGATTACCCGAATCAGCCCCAGCATTTT. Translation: CASSQDYPNQPQHF.

CDR3 amino acids: CASSGRRGLGTEAFF. CDR3 nucleotide sequence: TGTGCCAGCAGTGGACGCAGGGGGCTCGGCACTGAAGCTTTCTTT. The chain carries TRBV6-1 and TRBJ1-1; 8 bases agree with TRBD1. The J segment lost 4 bases and the V segment lost 4 bases, leaving 8 bases of the junction unmatched. CDR3 length: 15 residues. CDR1 MNHNS and CDR2 SASEGT come from the germline V gene.

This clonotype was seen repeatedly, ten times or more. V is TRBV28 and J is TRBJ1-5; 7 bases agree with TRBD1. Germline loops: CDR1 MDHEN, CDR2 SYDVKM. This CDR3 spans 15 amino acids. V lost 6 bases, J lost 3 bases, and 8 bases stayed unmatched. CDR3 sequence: CASRPGGTVNQPQHF. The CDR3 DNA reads TGTGCCAGCAGACCTGGAGGGACAGTCAATCAGCCCCAGCATTTT.

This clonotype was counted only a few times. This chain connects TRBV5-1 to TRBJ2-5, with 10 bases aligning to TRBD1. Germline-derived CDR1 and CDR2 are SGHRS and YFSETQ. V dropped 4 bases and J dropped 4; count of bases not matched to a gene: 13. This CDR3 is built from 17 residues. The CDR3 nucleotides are TGCGCCAGCAGCAAAAGCCCGGCGGGGACAGGGGTAGAGACCCAGTACTTC. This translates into CASSKSPAGTGVETQYF.

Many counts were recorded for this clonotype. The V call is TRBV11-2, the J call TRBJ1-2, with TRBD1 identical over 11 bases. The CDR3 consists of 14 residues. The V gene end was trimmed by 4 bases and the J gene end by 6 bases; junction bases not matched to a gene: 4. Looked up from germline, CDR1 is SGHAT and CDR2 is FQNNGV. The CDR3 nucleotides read TGTGCCAGCAGCTCGGGACAGGGGGTTAATGGCTACACCTTC. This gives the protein CASSSGQGVNGYTF.

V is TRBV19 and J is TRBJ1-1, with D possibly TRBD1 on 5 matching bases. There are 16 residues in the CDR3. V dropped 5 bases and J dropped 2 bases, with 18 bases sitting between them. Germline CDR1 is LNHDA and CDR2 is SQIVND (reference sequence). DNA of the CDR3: TGTGCCAGTAGTCCGAGCCCGGGACTTCAAAACACTGAAGCTTTCTTT. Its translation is CASSPSPGLQNTEAFF.

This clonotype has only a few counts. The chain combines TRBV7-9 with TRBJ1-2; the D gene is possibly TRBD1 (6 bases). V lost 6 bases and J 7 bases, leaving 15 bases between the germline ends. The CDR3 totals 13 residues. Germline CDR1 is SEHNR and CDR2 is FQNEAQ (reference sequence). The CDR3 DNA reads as TGTGCCAGCAGTTCGATCGGGGGGCTTGGCTACACCTTC. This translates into CASSSIGGLGYTF.

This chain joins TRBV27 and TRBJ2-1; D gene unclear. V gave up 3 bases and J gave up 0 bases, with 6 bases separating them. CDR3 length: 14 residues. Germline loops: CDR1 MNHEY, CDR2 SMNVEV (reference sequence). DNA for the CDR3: TGTGCCAGCAGTTTTGAGAGCTCCTACAATGAGCAGTTCTTC. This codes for CASSFESSYNEQFF.

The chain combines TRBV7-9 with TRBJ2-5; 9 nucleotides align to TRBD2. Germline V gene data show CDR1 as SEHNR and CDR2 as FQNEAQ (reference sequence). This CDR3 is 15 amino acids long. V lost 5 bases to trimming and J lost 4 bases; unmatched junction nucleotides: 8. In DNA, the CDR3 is TGTGCCAGCAGCCAGCTAGCGGGAAACGTAGAGACCCAGTACTTC. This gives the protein CASSQLAGNVETQYF.

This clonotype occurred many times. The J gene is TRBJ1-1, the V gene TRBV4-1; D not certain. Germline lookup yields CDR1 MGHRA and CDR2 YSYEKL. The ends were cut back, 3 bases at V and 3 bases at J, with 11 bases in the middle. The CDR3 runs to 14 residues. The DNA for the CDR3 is TGCGCCAGCAGCCACCCTTTGAGGGACACTGAAGCTTTCTTT. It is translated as CASSHPLRDTEAFF.

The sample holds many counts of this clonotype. CDR3: CSALPGTSGGGRELFF. The DNA of the CDR3 is TGCAGTGCTCTTCCCGGGACTAGCGGAGGGGGCCGGGAGCTGTTTTTT. The chain uses TRBV20-1 and TRBJ2-2; 11 nucleotides match TRBD2. V gave up 5 bases and J gave up 9 bases; unmatched junction bases: 14. Germline lookup yields CDR1 DFQATT and CDR2 SNEGSKA (reference sequence). The CDR3 is 16 amino acids.

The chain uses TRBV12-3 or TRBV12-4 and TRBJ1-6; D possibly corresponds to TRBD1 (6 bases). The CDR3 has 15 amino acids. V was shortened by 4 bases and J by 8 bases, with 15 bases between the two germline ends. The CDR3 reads CASSSTGGGDSPLHF. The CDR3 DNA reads TGTGCCAGCAGTTCGACCGGAGGGGGGGATTCACCCCTCCACTTT.

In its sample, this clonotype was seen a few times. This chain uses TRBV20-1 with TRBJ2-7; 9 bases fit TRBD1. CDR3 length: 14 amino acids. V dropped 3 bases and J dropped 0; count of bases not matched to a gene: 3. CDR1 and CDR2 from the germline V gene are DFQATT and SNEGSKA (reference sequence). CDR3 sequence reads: CSARRDRVSYEQYF. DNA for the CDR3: TGCAGTGCTAGGAGGGACAGGGTCTCCTACGAGCAGTACTTC.